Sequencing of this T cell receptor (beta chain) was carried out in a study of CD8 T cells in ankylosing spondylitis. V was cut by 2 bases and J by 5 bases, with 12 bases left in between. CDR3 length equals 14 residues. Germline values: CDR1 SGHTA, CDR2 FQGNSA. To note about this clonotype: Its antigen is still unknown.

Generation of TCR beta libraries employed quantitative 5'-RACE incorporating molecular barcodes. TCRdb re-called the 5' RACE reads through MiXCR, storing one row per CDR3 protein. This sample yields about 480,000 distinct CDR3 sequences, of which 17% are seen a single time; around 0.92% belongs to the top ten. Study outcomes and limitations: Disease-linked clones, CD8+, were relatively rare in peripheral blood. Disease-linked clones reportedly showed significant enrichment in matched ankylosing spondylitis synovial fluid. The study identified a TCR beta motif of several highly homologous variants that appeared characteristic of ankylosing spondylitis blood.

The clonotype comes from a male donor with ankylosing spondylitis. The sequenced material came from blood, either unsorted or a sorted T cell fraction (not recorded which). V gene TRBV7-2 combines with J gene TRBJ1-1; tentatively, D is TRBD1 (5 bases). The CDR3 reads CASSLYRSLTEAFF. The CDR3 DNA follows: TGTGCCAGCAGCTTATACAGGAGTCTGACTGAAGCTTTCTTT.